This is a list of T cell receptor beta chains from one sample in a study of blood T cell repertoires in COVID-19. The table came from immunoSEQ multiplex PCR; TCRdb's copy has only in-frame clones and leaves some out. The sample records approximately 130,000 clones, roughly 86% being singletons. Sequencing input: peripheral blood. The receptor set was obtained from a woman aged 45-65 years who had recovered from COVID-19. Both conserved end residues are part of each CDR3. D genes are given only for firm matches. Rows may omit the clone size; those that give it use once, few, many or a size class.

few	TRBV2	TRBJ1-1	.	TGTGCCAGCAGTGTAGAGAACACTGAAGCTTTCTTT	CASSVENTEAFF
.	TRBV30	TRBJ2-1	.	TGTGCCTGGAGTGTCCGTGGGGGGGCAAGGAATGAGCAGTTCTTC	CAWSVRGGARNEQFF
.	TRBV5-1	TRBJ1-2	TRBD1	TGCGCCAGCAGCCCCCGATACAGGGGCCGGGTTAACTATGGCTACACCTTC	CASSPRYRGRVNYGYTF
.	TRBV7-8	TRBJ1-6	TRBD1	TGTGCCAGCAGCCGTCAGGGGGGTAGCGAGGATTCACCCCTCCACTTT	CASSRQGGSEDSPLHF
.	TRBV3-1/TRBV3-2	TRBJ1-5	.	TGTGCCAGCAGCCAAAAGCAGCGGGACGGTAGCAATCAGCCCCAGCATTTT	CASSQKQRDGSNQPQHF
.	TRBV7-3	TRBJ2-1	TRBD2	TGTGCCAGCAGCTCAAGAAGCGGGAGGATTGCCGCTGAGCAGTTCTTC	CASSSRSGRIAAEQFF
.	TRBV6-6	TRBJ1-6	.	TGTGCCAGCAGTTACTGGCCCCGGGATAATTCACCCCTCCACTTT	CASSYWPRDNSPLHF
.	TRBV7-6	TRBJ2-1	TRBD2	TGTGCCAGCAGCTTCGTTGCGGGGGATTACAATGAGCAGTTCTTC	CASSFVAGDYNEQFF
.	TRBV19	TRBJ1-4	.	TGTGCCAGTAGAACCGGGGACTCTAATGAAAAACTGTTTTTT	CASRTGDSNEKLFF
.	TRBV18	TRBJ2-6	TRBD1	TGTGCCAGCTCACCGAGGACAGGGCGGCTTCCTGGGGCCAACGTCCTGACTTTC	CASSPRTGRLPGANVLTF
.	TRBV10-3	TRBJ1-5	.	TGTGCCACGAAAGACAGGCTCGATCAGCCCCAGCATTTT	CATKDRLDQPQHF
.	TRBV9	TRBJ1-3	.	TGTGCCAGCAGCCTGGGGGGAGTCTCTGGAAACACCATATATTTT	CASSLGGVSGNTIYF
.	TRBV11-3	TRBJ2-3	TRBD1	TGTGCCAGCAGGTTGAACAGGGGAGAATCAGATACGCAGTATTTT	CASRLNRGESDTQYF
.	TRBV30	TRBJ1-5	.	TGTGCCTGGAACAGTGATAGCAATCAGCCCCAGCATTTT	CAWNSDSNQPQHF
.	TRBV9	TRBJ1-2	TRBD1	TGTGCCAGCAGCGTACACCGGGACAGGACGATCAAGGACAACTATGGCTACACCTTC	CASSVHRDRTIKDNYGYTF
.	TRBV6-1	TRBJ2-1	TRBD2	TGTGCCAGCAGTGAAGGGACTAGCGGGAAGAATGAGCAGTTCTTC	CASSEGTSGKNEQFF
once	TRBV5-6	TRBJ1-5	TRBD1	TGTGCCAGCAGCAGTTTCACCGGGACAGGGCCCAATCAGCCCCAGCATTTT	CASSSFTGTGPNQPQHF
.	TRBV6-5	TRBJ1-2	.	TGTGCCAGCAGTTTACGGACAGCCTATGGCTACACCTTC	CASSLRTAYGYTF
.	TRBV5-1	TRBJ2-3	.	TGCGCCAGCAGCCAGGGGGGACTGGCTAGCGGCACAGATACGCAGTATTTT	CASSQGGLASGTDTQYF
.	TRBV6-5	TRBJ1-6	TRBD1	TGTGCCAGCAAGGAGGGGGCGCGAAATTCACCCCTCCACTTT	CASKEGARNSPLHF
.	TRBV6-2/TRBV6-3	TRBJ2-3	TRBD2	TGTGCCAGCAGCCAAAGGACTAGCGGACCCATTAGCACAGATACGCAGTATTTT	CASSQRTSGPISTDTQYF
.	TRBV6-2/TRBV6-3	TRBJ2-7	.	TGTGCCAGCAGCCCGGATAGCGGAGGGTCCTACGAGCAGTACTTC	CASSPDSGGSYEQYF
.	TRBV6-5	TRBJ2-4	TRBD1	TGTGCCAGCACCGGGACAGAAGCCAAAAACATTCAGTACTTC	CASTGTEAKNIQYF
.	TRBV4-3	TRBJ2-7	TRBD2	TGCGCCAGCAGCCGGCGACTAGCGGGAGTGAGGGAGCAGTACTTC	CASSRRLAGVREQYF
.	TRBV5-8	TRBJ2-5	.	TGTGCCAGCAGCTTGGCCAAGCGGGCTAGGGCAGAGACCCAGTACTTC	CASSLAKRARAETQYF